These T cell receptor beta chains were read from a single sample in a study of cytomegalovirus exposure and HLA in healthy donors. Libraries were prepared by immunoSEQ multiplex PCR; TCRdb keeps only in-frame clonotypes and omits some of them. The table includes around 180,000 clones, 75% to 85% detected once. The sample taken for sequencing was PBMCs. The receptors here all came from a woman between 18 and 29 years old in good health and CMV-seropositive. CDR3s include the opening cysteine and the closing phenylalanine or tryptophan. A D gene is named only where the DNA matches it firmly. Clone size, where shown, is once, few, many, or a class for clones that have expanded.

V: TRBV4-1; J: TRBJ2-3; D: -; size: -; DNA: TGCGCCAGCAGCCAAGACGTCCGGGGCACAGATACGCAGTATTTT; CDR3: CASSQDVRGTDTQYF
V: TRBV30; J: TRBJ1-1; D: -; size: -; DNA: TGTGCCTGGAGTACCGGCAGGGTCGGCACTGAAGCTTTCTTT; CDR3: CAWSTGRVGTEAFF
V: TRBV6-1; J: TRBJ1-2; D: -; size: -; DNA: TGTGCCAGCAGTGAGTGGAGATATGGCTACACCTTC; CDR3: CASSEWRYGYTF
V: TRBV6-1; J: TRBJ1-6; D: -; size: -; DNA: TGTGCCAGCAGTGAACTAGGCAGGGGTAATTCACCCCTCCACTTT; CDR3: CASSELGRGNSPLHF
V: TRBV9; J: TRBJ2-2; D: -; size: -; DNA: TGTGCCAGCAGCGTGGGGCTCTCGAACACCGGGGAGCTGTTTTTT; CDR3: CASSVGLSNTGELFF
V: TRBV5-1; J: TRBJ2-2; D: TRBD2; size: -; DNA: TGCGCCAGCAGCTTGAGTCTAGCGGGGGGGCTCCGGACCGGGGAGCTGTTTTTT; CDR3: CASSLSLAGGLRTGELFF
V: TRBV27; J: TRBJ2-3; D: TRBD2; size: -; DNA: TGTGCCAGCCTGGGGCGGGGGGGTCCAGATACGCAGTATTTT; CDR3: CASLGRGGPDTQYF
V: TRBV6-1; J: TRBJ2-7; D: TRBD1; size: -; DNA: TGTGCCAGCAGTGAGTTGGGACAGGGGGTCTCCGAGCAGTACTTC; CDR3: CASSELGQGVSEQYF
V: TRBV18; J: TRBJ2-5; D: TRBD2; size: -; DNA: TGTGCCAGCTCACGCGTGGGAGGGGCCCAAGAGACCCAGTACTTC; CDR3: CASSRVGGAQETQYF
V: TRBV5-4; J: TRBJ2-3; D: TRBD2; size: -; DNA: TGTGCCAGCAGCATCTTAGCGGGGGGGCCCTTAACGCAGTATTTT; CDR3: CASSILAGGPLTQYF
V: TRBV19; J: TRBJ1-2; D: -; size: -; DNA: TGTGCCAGTAAGCACAGGGAATATGGCTACACCTTC; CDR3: CASKHREYGYTF
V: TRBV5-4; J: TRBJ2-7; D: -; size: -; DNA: TGTGCCAGCAGCTTGGCCATGAGGGGGGGCTACGAGCAGTACTTC; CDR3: CASSLAMRGGYEQYF
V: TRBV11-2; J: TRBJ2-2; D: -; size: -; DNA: TGTGCCAGCCAACGAGGACTGAACACCGGGGAGCTGTTTTTT; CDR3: CASQRGLNTGELFF
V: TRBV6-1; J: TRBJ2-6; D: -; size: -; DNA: TGTGCCAGCAGTGAAATTGGTTTCAGTTCCTTCTCTGGGGCCAACGTCCTGACTTTC; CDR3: CASSEIGFSSFSGANVLTF
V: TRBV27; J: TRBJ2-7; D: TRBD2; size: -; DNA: TGTGCCAGCAGTTTTGGCGGGGGGGCATACGAGCAGTACTTC; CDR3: CASSFGGGAYEQYF
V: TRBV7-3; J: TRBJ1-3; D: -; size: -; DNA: TGTGCCAGCAGCAAAGACAGTTCTTCTGGAAACACCATATATTTT; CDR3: CASSKDSSSGNTIYF
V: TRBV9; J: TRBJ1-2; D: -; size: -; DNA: TGTGCCAGCGGAGACCGATCTAACTATGGCTACACCTTC; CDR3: CASGDRSNYGYTF
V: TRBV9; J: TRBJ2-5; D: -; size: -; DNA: TGTGCCAGCAGCGTAGGGGGAGGACTCCAAGAGACCCAGTACTTC; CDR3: CASSVGGGLQETQYF
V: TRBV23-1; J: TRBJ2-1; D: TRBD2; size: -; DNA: TGCGCCAGCAGTCACCTTCGCCCCCAACTAGCGGGGGGAGGAAATGAGCAGTTCTTC; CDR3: CASSHLRPQLAGGGNEQFF
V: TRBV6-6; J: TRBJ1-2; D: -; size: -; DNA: TGTGCCAGCAGGGCCGAATACTATGGCTACACCTTC; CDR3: CASRAEYYGYTF
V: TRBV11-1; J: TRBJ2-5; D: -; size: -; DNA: TGTGCCAGCAGCTGGGGAGCGAAAGAGACCCAGTACTTC; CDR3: CASSWGAKETQYF
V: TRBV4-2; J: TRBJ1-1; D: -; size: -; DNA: TGTGCCAGCAGCCAAGATTCGGGGGTGAACACTGAAGCTTTCTTT; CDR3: CASSQDSGVNTEAFF
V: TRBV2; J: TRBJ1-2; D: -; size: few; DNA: TGTGCCAGCAGTGAACGAGGGAATGGCTACACCTTC; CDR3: CASSERGNGYTF
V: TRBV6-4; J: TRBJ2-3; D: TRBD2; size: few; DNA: TGTGCCAGCAGCCTAGCGGGGGGTACGGATACGCAGTATTTT; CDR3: CASSLAGGTDTQYF
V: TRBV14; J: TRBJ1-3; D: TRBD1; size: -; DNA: TGTGCCAGCAGCCACCTCGGACAGGGGTTGGGTGACACCATATATTTT; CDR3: CASSHLGQGLGDTIYF
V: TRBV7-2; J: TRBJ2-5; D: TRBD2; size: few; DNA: TGTGCCAGCGCTTACGGCGGGGGGGCCATTGAGACCCAGTACTTC; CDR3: CASAYGGGAIETQYF
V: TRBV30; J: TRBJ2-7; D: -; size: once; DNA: TGTGCCTGGTCACAGAGCTACGAGCAGTACTTC; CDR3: CAWSQSYEQYF
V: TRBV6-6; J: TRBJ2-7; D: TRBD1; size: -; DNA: TGTGCCAGCCGGCAGGGACAGGGGAATTACGAGCAGTACTTC; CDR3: CASRQGQGNYEQYF
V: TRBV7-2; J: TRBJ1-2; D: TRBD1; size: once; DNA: TGTGCCAGCAGCCCGAAGGGGACAGGGCATGGCTACACCTTC; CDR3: CASSPKGTGHGYTF
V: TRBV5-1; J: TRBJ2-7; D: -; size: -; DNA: TGCGCCAGCAGTTACACAGCCTCCTACGAGCAGTACTTC; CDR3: CASSYTASYEQYF
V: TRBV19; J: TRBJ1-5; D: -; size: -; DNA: TGTGCCAGTAGTATTTCCCTTCAGCCCCAGCATTTT; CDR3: CASSISLQPQHF
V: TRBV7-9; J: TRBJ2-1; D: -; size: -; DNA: TGTGCCAGCAGCTTTACCCTGACAGCGAGCTCCTACAATGAGCAGTTCTTC; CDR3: CASSFTLTASSYNEQFF
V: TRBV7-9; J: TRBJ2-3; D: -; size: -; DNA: TGTGCCAGCACCCGGGGTTCCACAGATACGCAGTATTTT; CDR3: CASTRGSTDTQYF
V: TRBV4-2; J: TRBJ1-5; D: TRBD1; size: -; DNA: TGTGCCAGCAGCCAAGATTTGGCAGGGGGGAGTCAGCCCCAGCATTTT; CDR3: CASSQDLAGGSQPQHF
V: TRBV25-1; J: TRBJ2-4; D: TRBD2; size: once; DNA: TGTGCCAGCAGTGTCGCGGGGGGCAAAAACATTCAGTACTTC; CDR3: CASSVAGGKNIQYF
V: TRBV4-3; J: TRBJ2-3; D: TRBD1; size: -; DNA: TGCGCCAGCAGCCACCTTACCCCGGGACAGGGAACAGATACGCAGTATTTT; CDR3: CASSHLTPGQGTDTQYF
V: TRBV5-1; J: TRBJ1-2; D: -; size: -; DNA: TGCGCCAGCAGCCCTGAGGACTATGGCTACACCTTC; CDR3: CASSPEDYGYTF
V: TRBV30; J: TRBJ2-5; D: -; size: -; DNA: TGTGCCTGGAGTGTACGGCAGGGTAGAATATTGCCCCAGTACTTC; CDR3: CAWSVRQGRILPQYF
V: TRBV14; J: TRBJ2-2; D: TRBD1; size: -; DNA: TGTGCCAGCAGCTACGACAGGGGGTCGGACACCGGGGAGCTGTTTTTT; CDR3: CASSYDRGSDTGELFF
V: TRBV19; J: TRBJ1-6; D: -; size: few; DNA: TGTGCCAGTAATCCGGGGGTGAGTTCACCCCTCCACTTT; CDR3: CASNPGVSSPLHF
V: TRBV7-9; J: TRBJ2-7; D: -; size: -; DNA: TGTGCCAGCAGCCTTACAGGGTCACGCGAGCAGTACTTC; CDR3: CASSLTGSREQYF
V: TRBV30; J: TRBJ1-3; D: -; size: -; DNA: TGTGCCTGGAACGCAGGTGACTCTGGAAACACCATATATTTT; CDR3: CAWNAGDSGNTIYF
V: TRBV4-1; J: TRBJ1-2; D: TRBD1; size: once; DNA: TGCGCCAGCAGCCGAGGACAGGATTTCTATGGCTACACCTTC; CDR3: CASSRGQDFYGYTF
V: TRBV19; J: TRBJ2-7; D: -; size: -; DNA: TGTGCCAGTAGCCCACGGTCCGACTACGAGCAGTACTTC; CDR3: CASSPRSDYEQYF
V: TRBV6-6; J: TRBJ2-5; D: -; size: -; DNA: TGTGCCAGCAGTTACCCCGGGACATCGGAGACCCAGTACTTC; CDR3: CASSYPGTSETQYF
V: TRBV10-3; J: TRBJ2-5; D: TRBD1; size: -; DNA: TGTGCCACGACAGGGGGAGAGACCCAGTACTTC; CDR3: CATTGGETQYF
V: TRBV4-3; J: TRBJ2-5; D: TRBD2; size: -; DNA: TGCGCCAGCAGCCAAGCCGGGACTAGCGGGGAGACCCAGTACTTC; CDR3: CASSQAGTSGETQYF
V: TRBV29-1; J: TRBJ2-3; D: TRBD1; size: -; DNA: TGCAGCGTTTGTTACAGGGGTGGGAGCACAGATACGCAGTATTTT; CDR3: CSVCYRGGSTDTQYF
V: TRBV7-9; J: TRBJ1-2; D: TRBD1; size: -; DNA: TGTGCCAGCAGCCCGGGACAGGGGCTCAACTATGGCTACACCTTC; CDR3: CASSPGQGLNYGYTF
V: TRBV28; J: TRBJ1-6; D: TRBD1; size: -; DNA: TGTGCCAGCAGTTTGGGGACAGGGGTTAGTTCACCCCTCCACTTT; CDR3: CASSLGTGVSSPLHF
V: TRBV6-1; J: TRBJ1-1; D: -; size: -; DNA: TGTGCCAGCAGTGCCTTTGGAGGCGACACTGAAGCTTTCTTT; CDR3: CASSAFGGDTEAFF
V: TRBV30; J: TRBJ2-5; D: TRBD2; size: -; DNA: TGTGCCTGGTGCGGGGGAGCGGGGGGACTAGAGACCCAGTACTTC; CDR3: CAWCGGAGGLETQYF
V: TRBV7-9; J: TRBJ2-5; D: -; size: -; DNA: TGTGCCAGCGAGGAGGGGGCGCAAGAGACCCAGTACTTC; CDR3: CASEEGAQETQYF
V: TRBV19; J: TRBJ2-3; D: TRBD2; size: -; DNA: TGTGCCAGTAGTCAAAGCGGGGGGGCCGTGGATACGCAGTATTTT; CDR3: CASSQSGGAVDTQYF
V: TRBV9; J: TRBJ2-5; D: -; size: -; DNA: TGTGCCAGCAGCGTAGACGGTTCTTTTGAGACCCAGTACTTC; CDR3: CASSVDGSFETQYF
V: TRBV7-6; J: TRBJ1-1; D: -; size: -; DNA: TGTGCCAGCAGCGCCGATCAGATGAACACTGAAGCTTTCTTT; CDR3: CASSADQMNTEAFF
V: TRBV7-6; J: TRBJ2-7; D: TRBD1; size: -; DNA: TGTGCCAGCAGCCCTCGACAGGGGAGAACCTACGAGCAGTACTTC; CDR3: CASSPRQGRTYEQYF
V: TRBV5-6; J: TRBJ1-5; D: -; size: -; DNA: TGTGCCAGCAGCTTTGGATATGAAGCCAGGGATTGGCATTTT; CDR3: CASSFGYEARDWHF
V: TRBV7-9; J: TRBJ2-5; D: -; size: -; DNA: TGTGCCAGCAGCTTTACCGGGACACAGGTAGAGACCCAGTACTTC; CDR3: CASSFTGTQVETQYF
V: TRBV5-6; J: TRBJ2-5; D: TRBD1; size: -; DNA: TGTGCCAGCAGCTACAGGGGGGAAGAGACCCAGTACTTC; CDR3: CASSYRGEETQYF